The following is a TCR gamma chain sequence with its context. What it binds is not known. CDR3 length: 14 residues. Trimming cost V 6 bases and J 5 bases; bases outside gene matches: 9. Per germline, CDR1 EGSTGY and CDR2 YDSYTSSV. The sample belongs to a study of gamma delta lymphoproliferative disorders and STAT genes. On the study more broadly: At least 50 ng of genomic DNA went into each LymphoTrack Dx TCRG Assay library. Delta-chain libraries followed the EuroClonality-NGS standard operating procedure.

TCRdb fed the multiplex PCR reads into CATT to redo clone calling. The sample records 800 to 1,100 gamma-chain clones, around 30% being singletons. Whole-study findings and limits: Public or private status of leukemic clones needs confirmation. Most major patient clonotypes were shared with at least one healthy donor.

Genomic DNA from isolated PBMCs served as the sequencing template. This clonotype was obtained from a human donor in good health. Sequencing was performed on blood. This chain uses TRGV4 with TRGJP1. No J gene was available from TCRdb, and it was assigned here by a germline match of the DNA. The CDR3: CATWPLKTGWFKIF. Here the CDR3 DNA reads TGTGCCACCTGGCCCCTCAAGACTGGTTGGTTCAAGATATTT.